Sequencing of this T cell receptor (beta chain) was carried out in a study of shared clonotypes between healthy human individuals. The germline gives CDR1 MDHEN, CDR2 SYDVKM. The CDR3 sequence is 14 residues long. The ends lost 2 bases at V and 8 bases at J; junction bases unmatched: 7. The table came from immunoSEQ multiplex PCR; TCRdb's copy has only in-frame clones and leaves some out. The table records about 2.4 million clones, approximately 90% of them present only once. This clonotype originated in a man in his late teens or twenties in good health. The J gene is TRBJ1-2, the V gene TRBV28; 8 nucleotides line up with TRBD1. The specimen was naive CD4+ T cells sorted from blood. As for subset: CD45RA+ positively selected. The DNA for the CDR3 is TGTGCCAGCAGTTTAAGGGACAGGCGGGGAGGCTACACCTTC. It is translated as CASSLRDRRGGYTF.